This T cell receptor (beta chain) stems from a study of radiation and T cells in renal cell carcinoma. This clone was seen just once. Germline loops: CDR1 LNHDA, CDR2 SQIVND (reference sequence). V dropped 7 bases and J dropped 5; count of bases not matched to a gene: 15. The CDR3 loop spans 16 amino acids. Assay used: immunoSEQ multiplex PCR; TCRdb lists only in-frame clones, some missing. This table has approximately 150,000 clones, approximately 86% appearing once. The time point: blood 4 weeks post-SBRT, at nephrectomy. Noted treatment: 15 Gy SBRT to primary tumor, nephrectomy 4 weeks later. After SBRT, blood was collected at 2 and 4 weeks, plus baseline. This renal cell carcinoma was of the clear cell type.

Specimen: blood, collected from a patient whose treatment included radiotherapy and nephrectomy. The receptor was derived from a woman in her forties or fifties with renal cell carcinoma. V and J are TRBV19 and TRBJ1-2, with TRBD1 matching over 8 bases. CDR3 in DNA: TGTGCCAGTACCCCGGCGCAGGGGGCCCCTGGATATGGCTACACCTTC. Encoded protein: CASTPAQGAPGYGYTF.